A single T cell receptor beta chain is shown here with its context. Its antigen is unidentified. This CDR3 has 15 residues. The V gene lost 2 bases and the J gene lost 7 bases, with 17 bases spanning the gap. Germline lookup yields CDR1 SNHLY and CDR2 FYNNEI. This record comes from a study of shared clonotypes between healthy human individuals. Data came from immunoSEQ multiplex PCR; TCRdb stores just in-frame clones and leaves some out. Here the sample spans over 300,000 clones, about nine tenths being singletons. General study results and limits: Rarefaction exposed incomplete sorted-subset sequencing despite large depth.

Sequencing used memory CD8+ T cells sorted from blood. The subset here: CD45RO+ cells pooled with CCR7-negative TemRA cells. The receptor was isolated from a man younger than 35 in good health. The rearrangement uses TRBV2 and TRBJ1-2; D is unresolved. The CDR3 DNA reads TGTGCCAGCAGTGAAAGGACTTTGGACGGGTTTGGCTACACCTTC. Encoded protein: CASSERTLDGFGYTF.